This TCR beta chain was found in a study of metastatic and nonmetastatic thyroid tumors (dated by TCRdb to 2020 to 2022). In the study overall: The researchers compared repertoires between peripheral blood samples and tumor or nodule tissue samples from patients with malignant or benign thyroid disease. Study-wide conclusions, independent of this receptor: TCR beta diversity was reported as significantly higher in malignant tumors than in benign nodules, in both blood and tumor samples.

Of note for this clone: Its target antigen remains unknown. Per-nucleotide qualities are absent, and no much larger clonotype sits a single base away.

Before undergoing thyroid surgery, none of the patients had been given any kind of treatment. Using T-cell receptor beta sequencing, the researchers looked back retrospectively at clinical samples from patients, gathered between about 2011 and 2018. The library came from PCR. Reads for this sample came from an Illumina HiSeq 4000. The TCR beta-chain CDR3 region of each patient was profiled by high-throughput sequencing. Regarding the original processing steps: Drawing on CDR3 differences between clinicopathological groups, the researchers built a classifier meant to tell apart patients with distant-metastatic papillary thyroid cancer. To measure repertoire diversity the researchers used the Shannon index, while the Morisita-Horn index served to gauge how similar the tumor and blood repertoires were. The public reads were reanalyzed by TCRdb: fastp trimming at Q25, MiXCR alignment, in-frame beta chains only. TCRdb's processing, not the authors' own work, is the source of the V and J calls. The sample table records approximately 17,000 clones; around 30% of these occur just once. 15% to 17% of the sample rests with the top ten.

V was cut back by 4 bases and J by 4 bases, leaving a gap of 17 bases between them. Based on the germline V gene (reference sequence), the CDR1 and CDR2 sequences are DFQATT and SNEGSKA. The CDR3 goes from the cysteine to the phenylalanine over 15 residues. CDR3 DNA only is kept here, 45 bases in frame from base 1. Source material: tumor tissue. The rearranged segments are TRBV20-1 and TRBJ2-1; a weak D assignment points to TRBD2 (7 bases agree). The receptor was derived from a female donor with papillary thyroid cancer or a benign thyroid nodule (not recorded which). Some clones in this sample may be carry-over from other donors' samples. The base sequence is TGCAGTGCTACAGGGGTTAGCGGGCCTTACAATGAGCAGTTCTTC. The encoded protein is CSATGVSGPYNEQFF.